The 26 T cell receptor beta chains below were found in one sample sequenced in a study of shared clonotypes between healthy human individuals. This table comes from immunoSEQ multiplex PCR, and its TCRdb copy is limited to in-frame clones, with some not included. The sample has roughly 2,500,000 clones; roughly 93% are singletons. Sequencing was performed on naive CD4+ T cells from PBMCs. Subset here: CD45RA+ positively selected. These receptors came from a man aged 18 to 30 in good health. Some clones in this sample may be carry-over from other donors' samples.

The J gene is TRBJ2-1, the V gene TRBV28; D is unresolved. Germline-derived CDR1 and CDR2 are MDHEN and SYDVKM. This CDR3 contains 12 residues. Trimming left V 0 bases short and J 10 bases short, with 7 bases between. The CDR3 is CASSLWLGEQFF. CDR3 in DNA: TGTGCCAGCAGTTTATGGCTTGGGGAGCAGTTCTTC.

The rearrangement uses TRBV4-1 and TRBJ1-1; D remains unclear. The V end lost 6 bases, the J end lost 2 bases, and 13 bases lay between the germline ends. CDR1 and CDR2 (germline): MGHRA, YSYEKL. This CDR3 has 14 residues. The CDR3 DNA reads TGCGCCAGCAGTCCTCCTGGGGTTAACACTGAAGCTTTCTTT. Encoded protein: CASSPPGVNTEAFF.

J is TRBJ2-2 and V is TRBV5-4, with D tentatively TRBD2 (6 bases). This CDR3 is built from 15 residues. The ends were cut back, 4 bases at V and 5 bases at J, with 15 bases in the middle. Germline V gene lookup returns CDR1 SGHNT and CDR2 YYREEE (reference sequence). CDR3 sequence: CASSRDSRKTGELFF. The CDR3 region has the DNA TGTGCCAGCAGCAGGGACTCAAGGAAGACCGGGGAGCTGTTTTTT.

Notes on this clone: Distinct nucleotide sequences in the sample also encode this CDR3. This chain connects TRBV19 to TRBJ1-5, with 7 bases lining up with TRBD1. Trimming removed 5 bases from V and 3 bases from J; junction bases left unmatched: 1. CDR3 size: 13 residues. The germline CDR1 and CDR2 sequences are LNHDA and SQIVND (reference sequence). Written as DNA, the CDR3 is TGTGCCAGTAGTGGGACAGTCAATCAGCCCCAGCATTTT. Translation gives CASSGTVNQPQHF. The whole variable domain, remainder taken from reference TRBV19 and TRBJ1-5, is DGGITQSPKYLFRKEGQNVTLSCEQNLNHDAMYWYRQDPGQGLRLIYYSQIVNDFQKGDIAEGYSVSREKKESFPLTVTSAQKNPTAFYLCASSGTVNQPQHFGDGTRLSIL.

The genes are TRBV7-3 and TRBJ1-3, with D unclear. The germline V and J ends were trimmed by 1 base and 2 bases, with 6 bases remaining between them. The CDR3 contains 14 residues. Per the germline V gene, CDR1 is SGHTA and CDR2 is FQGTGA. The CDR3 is CASSLSAAGNTIYF. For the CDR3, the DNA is TGTGCCAGCAGCTTAAGCGCAGCTGGAAACACCATATATTTT.

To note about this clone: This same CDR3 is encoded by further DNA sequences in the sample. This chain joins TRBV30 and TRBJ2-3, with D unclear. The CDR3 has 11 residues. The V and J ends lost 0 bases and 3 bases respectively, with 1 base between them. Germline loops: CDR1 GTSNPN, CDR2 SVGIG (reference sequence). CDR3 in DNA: TGTGCCTGGAGTGTTACAGATACGCAGTATTTT. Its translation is CAWSVTDTQYF. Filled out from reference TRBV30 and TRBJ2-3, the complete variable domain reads SQTIHQWPATLVQPVGSPLSLECTVEGTSNPNLYWYRQAAGRGLQLLFYSVGIGQISSEVPQNLSASRPQDRQFILSSKKLLLSDSGFYLCAWSVTDTQYFGPGTRLTVL.

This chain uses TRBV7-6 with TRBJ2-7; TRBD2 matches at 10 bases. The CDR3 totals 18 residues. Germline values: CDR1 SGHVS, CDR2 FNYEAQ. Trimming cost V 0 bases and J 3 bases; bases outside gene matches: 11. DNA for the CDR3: TGTGCCAGCAGCTTAGCGTCGGGTAGCGGGAGGTATGTCTACGAGCAGTACTTC. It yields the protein CASSLASGSGRYVYEQYF.

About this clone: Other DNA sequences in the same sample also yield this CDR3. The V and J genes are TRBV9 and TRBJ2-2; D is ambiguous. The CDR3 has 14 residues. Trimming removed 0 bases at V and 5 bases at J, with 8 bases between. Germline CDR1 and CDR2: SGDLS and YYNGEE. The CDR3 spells CASSVGPPTGELFF. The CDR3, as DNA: TGTGCCAGCAGCGTAGGCCCACCAACCGGGGAGCTGTTTTTT. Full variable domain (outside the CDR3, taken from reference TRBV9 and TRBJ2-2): DSGVTQTPKHLITATGQRVTLRCSPRSGDLSVYWYQQSLDQGLQFLIQYYNGEERAKGNILERFSAQQFPDLHSELNLSSLELGDSALYFCASSVGPPTGELFFGEGSRLTVL.

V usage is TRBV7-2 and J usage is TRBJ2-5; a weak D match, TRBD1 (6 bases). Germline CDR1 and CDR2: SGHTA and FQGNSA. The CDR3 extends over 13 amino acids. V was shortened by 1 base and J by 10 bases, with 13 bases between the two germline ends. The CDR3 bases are TGTGCCAGCAGCTTAGGACAGGTCGGGGACCAGTACTTC. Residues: CASSLGQVGDQYF.

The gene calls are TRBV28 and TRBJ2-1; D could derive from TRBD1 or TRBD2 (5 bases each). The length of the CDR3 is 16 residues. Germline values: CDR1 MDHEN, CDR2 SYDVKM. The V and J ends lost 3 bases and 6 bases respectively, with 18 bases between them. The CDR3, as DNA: TGTGCCAGCAGTTTCGTTCGGGACCGGCGAGCCAATGAGCAGTTCTTC. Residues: CASSFVRDRRANEQFF.

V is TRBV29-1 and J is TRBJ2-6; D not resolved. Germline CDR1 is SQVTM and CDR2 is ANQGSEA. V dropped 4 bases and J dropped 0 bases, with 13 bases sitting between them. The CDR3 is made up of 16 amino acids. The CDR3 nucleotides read TGCAGCGTTGGGGAATTGTGGGGCTCTGGGGCCAACGTCCTGACTTTC. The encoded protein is CSVGELWGSGANVLTF.

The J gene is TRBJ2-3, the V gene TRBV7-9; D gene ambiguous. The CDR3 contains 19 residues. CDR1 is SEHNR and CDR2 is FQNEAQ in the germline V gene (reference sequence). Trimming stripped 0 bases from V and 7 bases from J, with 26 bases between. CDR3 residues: CASSLAVQGVGPGVYTQYF. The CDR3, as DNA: TGTGCCAGCAGCTTAGCAGTTCAAGGAGTCGGCCCGGGCGTATATACGCAGTATTTT.

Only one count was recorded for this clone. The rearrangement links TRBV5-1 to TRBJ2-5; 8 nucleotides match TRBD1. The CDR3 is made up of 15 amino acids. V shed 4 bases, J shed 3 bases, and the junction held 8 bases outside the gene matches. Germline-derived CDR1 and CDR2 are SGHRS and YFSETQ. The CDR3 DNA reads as TGCGCCAGCAGCCTTCAGACAGGGGCTGAAGAGACCCAGTACTTC. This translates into CASSLQTGAEETQYF.

The CDR3 reads CASSPSVNSNYGYTF. The CDR3 nucleotides read TGTGCCAGCAGCCCCTCCGTGAATTCTAACTATGGCTACACCTTC. V gene TRBV5-5 combines with J gene TRBJ1-2; D ambiguous. The CDR3 length is 15 residues. Germline-derived CDR1 and CDR2 are SGHKS and YYEKEE (reference sequence). V was pared by 4 bases and J by 0 bases, with 13 bases between.

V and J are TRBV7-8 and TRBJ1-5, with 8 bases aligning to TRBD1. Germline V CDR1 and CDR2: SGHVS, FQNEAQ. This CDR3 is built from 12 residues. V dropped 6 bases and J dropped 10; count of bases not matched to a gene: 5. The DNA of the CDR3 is TGTGCCAGCAGTCTGGACAGGGAACCCCAGCATTTT. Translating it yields CASSLDREPQHF.

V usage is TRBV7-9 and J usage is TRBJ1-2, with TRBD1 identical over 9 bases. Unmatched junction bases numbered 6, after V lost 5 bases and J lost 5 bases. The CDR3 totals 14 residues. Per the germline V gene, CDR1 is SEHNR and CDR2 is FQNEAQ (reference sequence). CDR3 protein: CASSAPGTGYGYTF. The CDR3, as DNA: TGTGCCAGCAGCGCTCCCGGGACAGGGTATGGCTACACCTTC.

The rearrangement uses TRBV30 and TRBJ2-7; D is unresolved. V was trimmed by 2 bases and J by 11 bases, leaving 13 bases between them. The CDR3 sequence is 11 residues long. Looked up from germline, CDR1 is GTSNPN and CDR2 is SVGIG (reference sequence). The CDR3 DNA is TGTGCCTGGAGTCCCGGTGATCGGGAGTACTTC. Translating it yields CAWSPGDREYF.

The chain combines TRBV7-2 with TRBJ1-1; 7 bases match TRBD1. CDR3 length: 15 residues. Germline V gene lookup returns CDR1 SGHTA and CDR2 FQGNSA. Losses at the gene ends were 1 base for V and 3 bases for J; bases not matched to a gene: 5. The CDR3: CASSLVGTADTEAFF. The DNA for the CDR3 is TGTGCCAGCAGCTTAGTCGGGACAGCGGACACTGAAGCTTTCTTT.

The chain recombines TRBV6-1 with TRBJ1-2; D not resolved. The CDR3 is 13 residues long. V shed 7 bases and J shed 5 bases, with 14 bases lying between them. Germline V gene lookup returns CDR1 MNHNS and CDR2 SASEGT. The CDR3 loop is CASILNKGYGYTF. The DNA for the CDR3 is TGTGCCAGCATATTGAATAAGGGATATGGCTACACCTTC.

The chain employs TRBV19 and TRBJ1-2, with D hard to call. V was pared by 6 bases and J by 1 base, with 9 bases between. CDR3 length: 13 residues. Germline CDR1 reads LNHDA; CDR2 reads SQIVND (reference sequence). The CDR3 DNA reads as TGTGCCAGTAGCTACCAGGTTAACTATGGCTACACCTTC. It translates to CASSYQVNYGYTF.

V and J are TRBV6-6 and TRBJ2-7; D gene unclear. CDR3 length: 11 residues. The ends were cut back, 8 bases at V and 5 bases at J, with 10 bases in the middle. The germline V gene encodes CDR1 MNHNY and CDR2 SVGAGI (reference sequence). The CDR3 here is CASRMYDEQYF. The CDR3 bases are TGTGCCAGCCGGATGTACGACGAGCAGTACTTC.

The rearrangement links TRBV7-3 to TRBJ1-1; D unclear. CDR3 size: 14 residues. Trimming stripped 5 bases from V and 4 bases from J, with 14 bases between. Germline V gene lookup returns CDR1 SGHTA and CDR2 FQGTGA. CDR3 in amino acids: CASSPEGLGTEAFF. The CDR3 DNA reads TGTGCCAGCAGCCCCGAGGGTCTGGGCACTGAAGCTTTCTTT.

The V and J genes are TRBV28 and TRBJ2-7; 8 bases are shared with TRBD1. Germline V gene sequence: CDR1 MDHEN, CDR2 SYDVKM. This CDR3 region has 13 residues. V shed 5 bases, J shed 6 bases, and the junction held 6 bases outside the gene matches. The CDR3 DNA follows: TGTGCCAGCAGTCCCGGAGACAGGGGCGAGCAGTACTTC. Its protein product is CASSPGDRGEQYF. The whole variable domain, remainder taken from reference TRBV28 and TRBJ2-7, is DVKVTQSSRYLVKRTGEKVFLECVQDMDHENMFWYRQDPGLGLRLIYFSYDVKMKEKGDIPEGYSVSREKKERFSLILESASTNQTSMYLCASSPGDRGEQYFGPGTRLTVT.

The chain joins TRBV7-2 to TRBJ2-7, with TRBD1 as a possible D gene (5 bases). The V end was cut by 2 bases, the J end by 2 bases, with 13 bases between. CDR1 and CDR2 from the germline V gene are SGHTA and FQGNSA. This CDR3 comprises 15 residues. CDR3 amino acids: CASSLLGLRTYEQYF. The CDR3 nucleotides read TGTGCCAGCAGCTTACTGGGGCTTAGGACCTACGAGCAGTACTTC.

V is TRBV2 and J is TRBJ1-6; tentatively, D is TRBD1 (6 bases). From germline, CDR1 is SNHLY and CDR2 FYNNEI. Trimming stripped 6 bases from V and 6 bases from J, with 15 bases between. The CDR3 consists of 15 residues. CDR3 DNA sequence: TGTGCCAGCAGGCTGCAGGGGATTGGTAATTCACCCCTCCACTTT. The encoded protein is CASRLQGIGNSPLHF.

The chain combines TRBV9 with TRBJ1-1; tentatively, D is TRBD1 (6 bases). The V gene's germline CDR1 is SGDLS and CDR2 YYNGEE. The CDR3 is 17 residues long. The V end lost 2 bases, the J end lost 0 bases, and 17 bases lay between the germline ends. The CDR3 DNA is TGTGCCAGCAGCGTCGATCCATGGGACACAATGAACACTGAAGCTTTCTTT. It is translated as CASSVDPWDTMNTEAFF.